Below, 2 T cell receptor beta chains from the same sample are listed, as sequenced in a study of T cell responses to AZD1222 COVID-19 vaccine. Sequencing used immunoSEQ multiplex PCR; TCRdb keeps in-frame clones, though not all of them. This sample has some 120,000 clones, with approximately 83% found just once. The sample was peripheral blood, taken on day 0 of MenACWY control vaccination. All receptors derive from an adult in good health.

The chain links TRBV15 to TRBJ2-3, with a possible D match to TRBD1 (6 bases). The CDR3 length is 16 residues. Per germline, CDR1 LNHNV and CDR2 YYDKDF (reference sequence). The ends were cut back, 4 bases at V and 1 base at J, with 15 bases in the middle. CDR3 protein: CATSTRTGSGTDTQYF. The CDR3 DNA follows: TGTGCCACCAGCACTAGAACAGGGAGCGGCACAGATACGCAGTATTTT.

This clone occurred once. The chain has TRBV11-2 and TRBJ1-2; 7 bases are shared with TRBD1. Germline V gene data show CDR1 as SGHAT and CDR2 as FQNNGV. The CDR3 is 18 residues long. The V gene end was trimmed by 4 bases and the J gene end by 0 bases; junction bases not matched to a gene: 14. The DNA for the CDR3 is TGTGCCAGCAGCTCTACAGGGGCCGGAAGGTCCTCTAACTATGGCTACACCTTC. Protein sequence: CASSSTGAGRSSNYGYTF.